This TCR beta chain was captured by sequencing in a study of vaccination effects on CD4 cells after COVID-19. Before sequencing took place, the ViraFEST assay used viral peptide pools to expand antigen-specific CD4+ T cells. Culture lasted under 13 days before CD4+ T cell isolation. Previously uninfected by SARS-CoV-2, the vaccine recipients also showed negative nucleocapsid antibodies. The CDR3 consists of 13 residues. V was cut by 0 bases and J by 7 bases, with 6 bases left in between. CDR1 SGHNT and CDR2 YENEEA come from the germline V gene. Profiling relied on immunoSEQ multiplex PCR, and the TCRdb table lists in-frame clones only, not all of them. The data contain about 65,000 clones, around 77% of them singletons. For this clone: Its target is not known.

Material: CD4+ T cells from PBMCs cultured with HCoV-NL63 spike peptides, obtained before COVID-19 vaccination. The TCR sequence derives from a human donor who received a COVID-19 vaccine. The J gene is TRBJ2-2, the V gene TRBV11-3; D not resolved. The CDR3 coding sequence is TGTGCCAGCAGCTTAGATTTTGGCGGGGAGCTGTTTTTT. It yields the protein CASSLDFGGELFF.